The T cell receptor (beta chain) described here comes from a study of blood T cell repertoires in COVID-19 (TCRdb year 2020). About the full investigation: Samples from collaborators originated in the United States, Italy and Spain and spanned both the acute and convalescent phases of COVID-19. The prospective study material was composed of cDNA or gDNA derived from T cells, B-cell-depleted T cells, or PBMCs. Deeply sampled blood TCRbeta repertoires from subjects exposed to, actively infected with, or recovered from COVID-19 were included in the dataset. The repertoires were made available in a free public database intended to serve as a resource for research on the immune response to SARS-CoV-2. Samples came from the ongoing ImmuneRACE study (first 160 participants) plus 1,254 subjects from 6 global collaborators. The sample metadata nearly always contained a de-identified subject ID, COVID-19 status, age in years and sex. Where HLA class I and class II types were available, the types were taken from metadata supplied by the sample provider, not from assay-based typing. The paper's findings and limits, for the study overall: The quantity of clinical and demographic metadata differed by source and by participant and was supplied without curation.

Concerning this clone: Its specific antigen is unknown. Base qualities were left out, and no much larger clone turns up one base away.

The immunoSEQ Assay, a bias-controlled multiplex PCR, was used to amplify TCRbeta CDR3 regions from genomic DNA. On the authors' methods: Within the assay, amplification of reference gene primers was used to estimate how many nucleated cells each sample contained. Sequence reads were collapsed and filtered to measure the absolute abundance of every unique TCRbeta CDR3 rearrangement. For each sample, productive Simpson clonality was calculated as the square root of Simpson's diversity index over productive rearrangements. Held by TCRdb, this immuneACCESS table contains in-frame sequences only and omits some clones. Under half of the omission traces to an unresolved V gene where checked; the cause of the rest is unknown. D and trimming come from the DNA, and the V and J calls and clone size come from that table. The sample table shows about 220,000 clones, and about 85% are seen once. The top ten clones comprise 2.9% of the sample.

Samples from volunteer blood donors who had recovered from COVID-19 were contributed by a second Seattle source. Whole blood was collected in K2EDTA tubes by collaborating institutions according to the institutions' own protocols. For TCRbeta analysis, collaborators shipped samples in one of three forms: frozen whole blood, isolated PBMCs, or DNA extracted from either of those sample types. The germline V gene (reference sequence) sets CDR1 to WNHNN and CDR2 to SYGVQD. The CDR3 holds 14 amino acids from the cysteine to the phenylalanine. The kept DNA is CDR3 alone, 42 bases in frame from the first base. V is clipped by 6 bases and J by 5 bases, and the sequence between their germline boundaries is 13 bases long.

The sample consisted of peripheral blood. The chain was built from TRBV10-1 and TRBJ2-2; TRBD1 is perhaps the D gene, given 6 matching bases. The TCR comes from a man aged 45-65 years who had recovered from COVID-19. The CDR3 protein sequence reads: CASSQQGRTGELFF. The DNA sequence is given as TGCGCCAGCAGCCAACAGGGAAGGACCGGGGAGCTGTTTTTT.